This T cell receptor (beta chain) is from a study of T cell responses to AZD1222 COVID-19 vaccine. Study conclusions and caveats: Possibly, clonal diversity was underestimated; donors were largely white British and included more females.

Germline V gene sequence: CDR1 WSHSY, CDR2 SAAADI. With V trimmed by 10 bases and J by 4 bases, 7 bases remained unmatched. This CDR3 has 12 amino acids. In the case of this clone: Its antigen remains unknown.

The assay was immunoSEQ multiplex PCR, and TCRdb's table has in-frame clones only and misses some. The repertoire holds about 81,000 clones, with just over 90% as singletons. The chain has TRBV10-2 and TRBJ2-7; 7 bases agree with TRBD1. The specimen comprised peripheral blood, sampled 28 days after the second AZD1222 dose. This clonotype was sampled from an adult who received the AZD1222 COVID-19 vaccine. DNA for the CDR3: TGCGCCACCCAAGACAGGGTGTACGAGCAGTACTTC. It codes for CATQDRVYEQYF.